The 22 T cell receptor beta chains presented below share a single source sample, sequenced in a study of CD8 T cells in Susac syndrome. A quantity of roughly 0.5 to 1 ug RNA underwent reverse transcription using random hexamers. TCRdb called the immunoSEQ multiplex PCR reads again in MiXCR, with one record for every CDR3 protein. This table has under 200,000 distinct CDR3 sequences, roughly nine tenths appearing once. The sequencing input was CD4+ T cells from PBMCs. These receptors were collected from a human donor in good health.

The rearrangement uses TRBV19 and TRBJ2-5; 8 bases line up with TRBD1. The J segment lost 0 bases and the V segment lost 4 bases, leaving 7 bases of the junction unmatched. This CDR3 is 16 amino acids long. Germline CDR1 and CDR2: LNHDA and SQIVND (reference sequence). The CDR3 loop is CASSTGDRLYQETQYF. CDR3 bases: TGTGCCAGTAGTACCGGGGACAGGTTGTACCAAGAGACCCAGTACTTC.

V usage is TRBV5-7 and J usage is TRBJ2-7; perhaps TRBD1 as D (6 bases). TRBV5-7 is an open reading frame, and its role is uncertain. V gave up 4 bases and J gave up 4 bases, with 21 bases separating them. The CDR3 runs 16 residues. DNA of the CDR3: TGTGCCAGCAGCCACCGAGGACAGCTTCTCTTTTACGAGCAGTACTTC. Translating gives CASSHRGQLLFYEQYF.

This clonotype was detected only a few times. This chain uses TRBV28 with TRBJ2-7; D remains ambiguous. The CDR3 extends over 12 amino acids. Germline CDR1 MDHEN, CDR2 SYDVKM. V lost 3 bases, J lost 6 bases, and 9 bases lay in between. CDR3 sequence: CASSLRTSEQYF. CDR3 DNA: TGTGCCAGCAGTTTGCGGACCAGCGAGCAGTACTTC.

V gene TRBV20-1 combines with J gene TRBJ2-1, with 10 bases that match TRBD2. Per germline, CDR1 DFQATT and CDR2 SNEGSKA (reference sequence). The length of the CDR3 is 16 residues. V dropped 1 base and J dropped 8; count of bases not matched to a gene: 11. DNA for the CDR3: TGCAGTGCTAGAGCACCCCTAGCGGGGGCAGGGCATGAGCAGTTCTTC. Encoded protein: CSARAPLAGAGHEQFF.

CDR3 nucleotide sequence: TGTGCCAGCTCACCGACAGGGGGTAGAACTGAAGCTTTCTTT. The encoded protein is CASSPTGGRTEAFF. This chain uses TRBV18 with TRBJ1-1; TRBD1 aligns across 9 bases. Germline lookup yields CDR1 KGHSH and CDR2 LQKENI. V lost 3 bases and J lost 5; bases outside the gene matches: 4. The length of the CDR3 is 14 residues.

The chain recombines TRBV23-1 with TRBJ1-2; the D is unclear. TRBV23-1 is treated as an ORF (open reading frame) with a function not yet certain. This CDR3 has 14 residues. With 8 bases removed from V and 4 bases from J, the gap between germline ends came to 17 bases. CDR3 protein: CASLVCGCLYGYTF. The CDR3 nucleotides read TGCGCCAGCCTGGTTTGCGGGTGCCTCTATGGCTACACCTTC.

The chain couples TRBV6-1 to TRBJ2-7; no clear D gene. Per the germline V gene, CDR1 is MNHNS and CDR2 is SASEGT. The CDR3 length is 15 residues. The V end was cut by 2 bases, the J end by 0 bases, with 11 bases between. CDR3 in amino acids: CASSEQPVSSYEQYF. The CDR3 DNA reads TGTGCCAGCAGTGAACAGCCAGTTAGCTCCTACGAGCAGTACTTC.

This chain joins TRBV18 and TRBJ1-2; D may be TRBD1 (5 bases). This CDR3 has 15 residues. Germline V gives CDR1 KGHSH, CDR2 LQKENI. The V end lost 0 bases, the J end lost 5 bases, and 13 bases lay between the germline ends. CDR3 sequence (DNA): TGTGCCAGCTCACCACCGACAGCCGAGGGATATGGCTACACCTTC. Its protein product is CASSPPTAEGYGYTF.

The chain combines TRBV2 with TRBJ1-1, with unresolved D. The ends were cut back, 4 bases at V and 2 bases at J, with 5 bases in the middle. Per the germline V gene, CDR1 is SNHLY and CDR2 is FYNNEI. The CDR3 spans 12 residues. CDR3 DNA sequence: TGTGCCAGCAGTGCGGAAAACACTGAAGCTTTCTTT. Translated: CASSAENTEAFF.

The chain recombines TRBV30 with TRBJ2-3; 10 nucleotides line up with TRBD2. V trimming: 5 bases; J trimming: 4 bases; junction bases outside the gene matches: 3. Germline CDR1 GTSNPN, CDR2 SVGIG (reference sequence). The CDR3 runs to 13 residues. Written as DNA, the CDR3 is TGTGCCTGGGGGCTAGCGGGAGCAGATACGCAGTATTTT. This codes for CAWGLAGADTQYF.

The genes are TRBV7-2 and TRBJ2-5; 13 nucleotides line up with TRBD2. The CDR3 sequence is 16 residues long. The germline V gene encodes CDR1 SGHTA and CDR2 FQGNSA. Trimming cost V 4 bases and J 4 bases; bases outside gene matches: 6. The CDR3 here is CASSSTSGRAVETQYF. DNA of the CDR3: TGTGCCAGCAGCTCCACTAGCGGGAGGGCGGTAGAGACCCAGTACTTC. The variable domain in full, completed from reference TRBV7-2 and TRBJ2-5, reads GAGVSQSPSNKVTEKGKDVELRCDPISGHTALYWYRQSLGQGLEFLIYFQGNSAPDKSGLPSDRFSAERTGGSVSTLTIQRTQQEDSAVYLCASSSTSGRAVETQYFGPGTRLLVL.

The J gene is TRBJ1-5, the V gene TRBV4-1; tentative D call: TRBD1 (5 bases). The CDR3 covers 15 residues. Germline V gives CDR1 MGHRA, CDR2 YSYEKL. V shed 4 bases and J shed 1 base, with 11 bases lying between them. The CDR3 DNA is TGCGCCAGCAGCCCCTACCGGGACAGCAATCAGCCCCAGCATTTT. Its translation: CASSPYRDSNQPQHF.

The V call is TRBV3-1, the J call TRBJ1-4; D remains unclear. Germline values: CDR1 LGHDT, CDR2 YNNKEL (reference sequence). Trimming stripped 1 base from V and 7 bases from J, with 10 bases between. The CDR3 runs to 14 residues. In DNA form, the CDR3 reads TGTGCCAGCAGCCAAGCCGAGGAACCTGAAAAACTGTTTTTT. This gives the protein CASSQAEEPEKLFF. The entire variable domain, with the rest obtained from reference TRBV3-1 and TRBJ1-4, is as follows: DTAVSQTPKYLVTQMGNDKSIKCEQNLGHDTMYWYKQDSKKFLKIMFSYNNKELIINETVPNRFSPKSPDKAHLNLHINSLELGDSAVYFCASSQAEEPEKLFFGSGTQLSVL.

This chain joins TRBV6-1 and TRBJ1-1, with D unresolved. Germline V CDR1 and CDR2: MNHNS, SASEGT. This CDR3 is 14 amino acids long. V was trimmed by 7 bases and J by 5 bases, leaving 17 bases between them. The CDR3, as DNA: TGTGCCAGCATTTGGGCTCTTTTAGGGACTGAAGCTTTCTTT. Translated, it gives CASIWALLGTEAFF.

The rearrangement links TRBV7-2 to TRBJ1-3; D might be TRBD1 (6 bases). CDR1 and CDR2 (germline): SGHTA, FQGNSA. CDR3 length equals 13 residues. Trimming removed 5 bases from V and 2 bases from J, with 7 bases in between. CDR3 residues: CASSRQAGNTIYF. Written as DNA, the CDR3 is TGTGCCAGCAGCCGACAGGCTGGAAACACCATATATTTT.

This clonotype was detected only once. The gene calls are TRBV28 and TRBJ2-4, with D perhaps matching TRBD2 (5 bases). Trimming stripped 7 bases from V and 6 bases from J, with 10 bases between. This CDR3 is built from 12 residues. Germline lookup yields CDR1 MDHEN and CDR2 SYDVKM. This chain's CDR3 is CASTAAGNIQYF. The CDR3 region has the DNA TGTGCCAGCACGGCGGCGGGAAACATTCAGTACTTC. Together with reference TRBV28 and TRBJ2-4, the CDR3 gives the full variable domain: DVKVTQSSRYLVKRTGEKVFLECVQDMDHENMFWYRQDPGLGLRLIYFSYDVKMKEKGDIPEGYSVSREKKERFSLILESASTNQTSMYLCASTAAGNIQYFGAGTRLSVL.

The rearrangement joins TRBV4-3 to TRBJ2-2, with TRBD1 as a possible D gene (5 bases). CDR1 and CDR2 (germline): LGHNA, YSLEER. Trimming took 0 bases from V and 7 from J, leaving 18 bases between them. The length of the CDR3 is 17 residues. Here the CDR3 DNA reads TGCGCCAGCAGCCAAGATCCGGAAGGGGCCCTGGGCGGGGAGCTGTTTTTT. Translating it yields CASSQDPEGALGGELFF.

V gene TRBV10-3 combines with J gene TRBJ1-2, with D unresolved. This CDR3 has 13 residues. Germline CDR1 is ENHRY and CDR2 is SYGVKD. Trimming took off 7 bases at V and 0 bases at J, with 9 bases between the two ends. DNA of the CDR3: TGTGCCATCACCCCCTCCCCTAACTATGGCTACACCTTC. This sequence encodes CAITPSPNYGYTF.

The V gene is TRBV6-2 or TRBV6-3, the J gene TRBJ2-1; 7 bases are a match to TRBD1. The V segment lost 5 bases and the J segment 4 bases; nucleotides outside the gene matches: 8. The germline V gene encodes CDR1 MNHEY and CDR2 SVGEGT. This CDR3 spans 15 amino acids. The CDR3 spells CASSRQGGLYNEQFF. CDR3 DNA sequence: TGTGCCAGCAGTCGACAGGGTGGCTTGTACAATGAGCAGTTCTTC.

The chain has TRBV29-1 and TRBJ2-2, with D maybe TRBD1 (6 bases). CDR1 is SQVTM, CDR2 ANQGSEA, per germline. The CDR3 runs to 16 residues. V was pared by 1 base and J by 1 base, with 13 bases between. Here the CDR3 DNA reads TGCAGCGTTGAAGGATACAGGGATTTGAACACCGGGGAGCTGTTTTTT. Residues: CSVEGYRDLNTGELFF.

CDR3 residues: CSARGLRGNTEAFF. Written as DNA, the CDR3 is TGCAGCGCCCGGGGCCTCCGGGGAAACACTGAAGCTTTCTTT. The V call is TRBV29-1, the J call TRBJ1-1; tentative D call: TRBD1 (5 bases). CDR3 size: 14 residues. Germline V CDR1 and CDR2: SQVTM, ANQGSEA. V was shortened by 7 bases and J by 2 bases, with 17 bases between the two germline ends. The full variable domain, its missing parts supplied by reference TRBV29-1 and TRBJ1-1, is SAVISQKPSRDICQRGTSLTIQCQVDSQVTMMFWYRQQPGQSLTLIATANQGSEATYESGFVIDKFPISRPNLTFSTLTVSNMSPEDSSIYLCSARGLRGNTEAFFGQGTRLTVV.

The CDR3 loop reads CASSLRGGLEQETQYF. CDR3 DNA sequence: TGTGCCAGCAGCTTAAGGGGGGGCCTGGAGCAAGAGACCCAGTACTTC. The chain combines TRBV7-9 with TRBJ2-5, with a weak D call TRBD2 (7 bases). Germline assignment: CDR1 SEHNR and CDR2 FQNEAQ (reference sequence). Trimming left V 2 bases short and J 2 bases short, with 15 bases between. The CDR3 is made up of 16 amino acids.